This passage covers 21 T cell receptor beta chains from one sample sequenced in a study of cytomegalovirus exposure and HLA in healthy donors. The PCR was carried out with 60 Vbeta primers and 13 Jbeta primers. Generated by immunoSEQ multiplex PCR, the TCRdb table keeps only in-frame clones and is missing some. This table has over 150,000 clones, over 75% appearing once. Specimen: PBMCs. These receptors originate from a girl less than two years old in good health and CMV-seronegative.

The rearrangement joins TRBV5-4 to TRBJ1-2; no definite D call. The ends were cut back, 2 bases at V and 1 base at J, with 9 bases in the middle. Germline V gene data show CDR1 as SGHNT and CDR2 as YYREEE (reference sequence). This CDR3 is 14 amino acids long. The CDR3 is CASSFLGNNYGYTF. The CDR3 bases are TGTGCCAGCAGCTTTCTGGGCAATAACTATGGCTACACCTTC.

The chain couples TRBV7-9 to TRBJ2-7; 7 nucleotides match TRBD1. The CDR3 is made up of 16 amino acids. The germline CDR1 and CDR2 sequences are SEHNR and FQNEAQ (reference sequence). J gave up 1 base and V 4 bases, and 10 bases lay outside the gene matches. CDR3 residues: CASSYPGIQGSYEQYF. Here the CDR3 DNA reads TGTGCCAGCAGCTACCCGGGGATACAGGGGTCCTACGAGCAGTACTTC.

This chain connects TRBV15 to TRBJ1-3, with D possibly being TRBD1 (5 bases). The V end was cut by 4 bases, the J end by 0 bases, with 10 bases between. Per germline, CDR1 LNHNV and CDR2 YYDKDF (reference sequence). The CDR3 is 15 residues long. The CDR3 sequence is CATSTWGYSGNTIYF. The CDR3 coding sequence is TGTGCCACCAGCACTTGGGGCTACTCTGGAAACACCATATATTTT. Based on the CDR3 plus reference TRBV15 and TRBJ1-3, the full variable domain is DAMVIQNPRYQVTQFGKPVTLSCSQTLNHNVMYWYQQKSSQAPKLLFHYYDKDFNNEADTPDNFQSRRPNTSFCFLDIRSPGLGDTAMYLCATSTWGYSGNTIYFGEGSWLTVV.

This chain uses TRBV11-2 with TRBJ2-7, with D unresolved. CDR3 length equals 12 residues. Germline loops: CDR1 SGHAT, CDR2 FQNNGV. The germline V and J ends were trimmed by 5 bases and 4 bases, with 9 bases remaining between them. CDR3 bases: TGTGCCAGCAGCCAAACAGCTTACGAGCAGTACTTC. Protein sequence: CASSQTAYEQYF.

The V gene is TRBV7-3, the J gene TRBJ2-5, with D perhaps TRBD2 (5 bases). Trimming cost V 5 bases and J 4 bases, with 17 bases left between them. The CDR3 is 15 amino acids. The germline V gene encodes CDR1 SGHTA and CDR2 FQGTGA. In DNA, the CDR3 is TGTGCCAGCAGCCCCGCCGGGGTGGTGGGAGAGACCCAGTACTTC. Its translation: CASSPAGVVGETQYF.

J is TRBJ2-1 and V is TRBV6-4; D remains ambiguous. Germline-derived CDR1 and CDR2 are MRHNA and SNTAGT. The V and J ends lost 0 bases and 9 bases respectively, with 9 bases between them. This CDR3 contains 13 residues. In DNA form, the CDR3 reads TGTGCCAGCAGTGACTCGTCCTTGAGTGAGCAGTTCTTC. The encoded protein is CASSDSSLSEQFF.

This chain joins TRBV29-1 and TRBJ2-5; a possible D gene is TRBD1 (6 bases). The CDR3 is made up of 13 amino acids. Germline-derived CDR1 and CDR2 are SQVTM and ANQGSEA. The ends were cut back, 2 bases at V and 4 bases at J, with 11 bases in the middle. For the CDR3, the DNA is TGCAGCGTTGAAAGGGGGAGAGGAGAGACCCAGTACTTC. Protein product: CSVERGRGETQYF.

The gene calls are TRBV7-2 and TRBJ2-6, with D maybe TRBD2 (6 bases). This CDR3 contains 17 residues. Germline V gene data show CDR1 as SGHTA and CDR2 as FQGNSA. Between the trimmed V and J ends, which lost 5 bases and 2 bases, there was a span of 16 bases. CDR3 residues: CASSDTSTGAGANVLTF. In DNA, the CDR3 is TGTGCCAGCAGCGACACGAGCACGGGAGCTGGGGCCAACGTCCTGACTTTC. Full variable domain (remainder filled in from reference TRBV7-2 and TRBJ2-6): GAGVSQSPSNKVTEKGKDVELRCDPISGHTALYWYRQSLGQGLEFLIYFQGNSAPDKSGLPSDRFSAERTGGSVSTLTIQRTQQEDSAVYLCASSDTSTGAGANVLTFGAGSRLTVL.

The rearrangement joins TRBV7-3 to TRBJ2-3; TRBD2 matches 11 bases. The V gene end was trimmed by 0 bases and the J gene end by 3 bases; junction bases not matched to a gene: 2. From germline, CDR1 is SGHTA and CDR2 FQGTGA. The CDR3 is 16 amino acids. The CDR3 loop reads CASSLTSGGATDTQYF. Here the CDR3 DNA reads TGTGCCAGCAGCTTAACTAGCGGGGGGGCAACAGATACGCAGTATTTT.

This clone was counted only a few times. The rearrangement uses TRBV11-2 and TRBJ1-1; no clear D gene. V was pared by 3 bases and J by 1 base, with 6 bases between. CDR3 length: 13 residues. Germline CDR1 SGHAT, CDR2 FQNNGV. The CDR3 DNA follows: TGTGCCAGCAGCTTCGTAGAGAACACTGAAGCTTTCTTT. Its translation: CASSFVENTEAFF.

The gene calls are TRBV4-3 and TRBJ1-3; D not certain. V shed 3 bases and J shed 0 bases, with 9 bases lying between them. The germline V gene encodes CDR1 LGHNA and CDR2 YSLEER. The length of the CDR3 is 15 residues. Here the CDR3 reads CASSQEYRSGNTIYF. The CDR3, as DNA: TGCGCCAGCAGCCAGGAGTATCGCTCTGGAAACACCATATATTTT.

The V gene is TRBV5-6, the J gene TRBJ1-1; D call uncertain. The CDR3 runs to 16 residues. Deletions cut 2 bases from V and 0 bases from J, with 14 bases between. Germline V gene sequence: CDR1 SGHDT, CDR2 YYEEEE. CDR3 sequence reads: CASSFPPLVMNTEAFF. For the CDR3, the DNA is TGTGCCAGCAGCTTCCCCCCGTTAGTCATGAACACTGAAGCTTTCTTT. The complete variable domain, with remaining parts taken from reference TRBV5-6 and TRBJ1-1, reads DAGVTQSPTHLIKTRGQQVTLRCSPKSGHDTVSWYQQALGQGPQFIFQYYEEEERQRGNFPDRFSGHQFPNYSSELNVNALLLGDSALYLCASSFPPLVMNTEAFFGQGTRLTVV.

The chain couples TRBV5-1 to TRBJ2-1, with 8 bases identical to TRBD2. This CDR3 contains 16 residues. V trimming: 2 bases; J trimming: 6 bases; junction bases outside the gene matches: 10. The germline CDR1 and CDR2 sequences are SGHRS and YFSETQ. The CDR3 protein is CASSFVGGGQFNEQFF. In DNA, the CDR3 is TGCGCCAGCAGCTTTGTTGGCGGGGGGCAATTCAATGAGCAGTTCTTC.

A remark on this clone: At the DNA level, this CDR3 is encoded by other sequences in the same sample as well. The chain has TRBV5-1 and TRBJ2-5; no definite D call. V shed 4 bases and J shed 5 bases, with 6 bases lying between them. Germline values: CDR1 SGHRS, CDR2 YFSETQ. The length of the CDR3 is 11 residues. CDR3 in DNA: TGCGCCAGCAGCGGTGGCGAGACCCAGTACTTC. This translates into CASSGGETQYF. The variable domain in full, with the rest retrieved from reference TRBV5-1 and TRBJ2-5, is KAGVTQTPRYLIKTRGQQVTLSCSPISGHRSVSWYQQTPGQGLQFLFEYFSETQRNKGNFPGRFSGRQFSNSRSEMNVSTLELGDSALYLCASSGGETQYFGPGTRLLVL.

The V and J genes are TRBV4-3 and TRBJ2-5; 9 nucleotides align to TRBD2. The CDR3 loop spans 17 amino acids. CDR1 and CDR2 from the germline V gene are LGHNA and YSLEER. J was trimmed by 5 bases and V by 0 bases; bases with no gene match: 10. The CDR3 loop reads CASSQDQLLAGGETQYF. CDR3 sequence (DNA): TGCGCCAGCAGCCAAGATCAGTTGCTGGCGGGAGGGGAGACCCAGTACTTC.

This clone came up once. The gene calls are TRBV30 and TRBJ2-1; 11 bases match TRBD2. CDR1 and CDR2 from the germline V gene are GTSNPN and SVGIG (reference sequence). V gave up 2 bases and J gave up 15 bases; unmatched junction bases: 6. The length of the CDR3 is 12 residues. The CDR3 reads CAWSTTLAGGFF. The DNA of the CDR3 is TGTGCCTGGAGTACCACTCTAGCGGGGGGGTTCTTC.

The genes are TRBV2 and TRBJ2-7; 7 bases fit TRBD2. This CDR3 comprises 15 residues. Germline V gene sequence: CDR1 SNHLY, CDR2 FYNNEI. The J segment lost 7 bases and the V segment lost 4 bases, leaving 13 bases of the junction unmatched. The CDR3 is CASSVGSSGNEEQYF. In DNA form, the CDR3 reads TGTGCCAGCAGTGTAGGTTCCAGCGGGAATGAAGAGCAGTACTTC.

The genes are TRBV19 and TRBJ2-7, with a possible D match to TRBD1 (6 bases). Trimming stripped 3 bases from V and 2 bases from J, with 20 bases between. The CDR3 runs 17 residues. Germline V lookup: CDR1 LNHDA, CDR2 SQIVND (reference sequence). The CDR3 region is CASSIRSPDRLTYEQYF. The CDR3 DNA reads TGTGCCAGTAGTATCAGGTCTCCGGACAGACTTACCTACGAGCAGTACTTC.

V is TRBV11-2 and J is TRBJ1-6; D is unclear. CDR1 is SGHAT and CDR2 is FQNNGV in the germline V gene. Trimming left V 5 bases short and J 3 bases short, with 11 bases between. The CDR3 runs to 15 residues. CDR3 nucleotide sequence: TGTGCCAGCAGCCCCCCTAGATTCTATAATTCACCCCTCCACTTT. Protein product: CASSPPRFYNSPLHF.

V usage is TRBV6-5 and J usage is TRBJ2-7; TRBD1 matches 9 bases. The trim removed 4 bases at V and 4 bases at J, leaving 5 bases unmatched. The CDR3 sequence is 14 residues long. From germline, CDR1 is MNHEY and CDR2 SVGAGI. The CDR3 protein is CASSSRTGVYEQYF. The CDR3 coding sequence is TGTGCCAGCAGTTCCCGGACAGGGGTGTACGAGCAGTACTTC.

CDR3 in DNA: TGTGCCAGCAGAACGGACCGCGGGGGATCCTACGAGCAGTACTTC. This encodes CASRTDRGGSYEQYF. This rearrangement joins TRBV6-5 to TRBJ2-7; 7 bases are shared with TRBD2. The germline V gene has CDR1 MNHEY and CDR2 SVGAGI. The CDR3 covers 15 residues. Trimming removed 6 bases from V and 1 base from J; junction bases left unmatched: 9.